This T cell receptor (beta chain) was observed in a study of CD8 T cells in ankylosing spondylitis. Study observations and caveats: What appeared characteristic of ankylosing spondylitis blood was a TCR beta motif of under 10 highly homologous variants. A number of the motif variants had already been described in reactive arthritis synovial fluid and blood.

Trimming stripped 1 base from V and 1 base from J, with 5 bases between. This CDR3 comprises 13 residues. Germline assignment: CDR1 SGHRS and CDR2 YFSETQ. It was by quantitative 5'-RACE with molecular barcodes that TCR beta libraries were made. MiXCR was run by TCRdb on the 5' RACE reads, yielding one entry per CDR3 protein. The sample has 250,000 or so distinct CDR3 sequences, more than 20% seen once; the top ten hold 0.5% to 0.75%. The sample holds many counts of this clonotype. Its antigen is as yet unknown. The sequencing sample was made of blood, either unsorted or a sorted T cell fraction (not recorded which). The chain combines TRBV5-1 with TRBJ1-2; no firm D call. The clonotype originates from a male donor with ankylosing spondylitis or in good health (not recorded which). CDR3 in amino acids: CASSLLSNYGYTF. CDR3 sequence (DNA): TGCGCCAGCAGCTTGCTTAGTAACTATGGCTACACCTTC.